Sequencing of this T cell receptor beta chain was carried out in a study of cytomegalovirus exposure and HLA in healthy donors. The CDR3 spans 15 residues. From germline, CDR1 is SGHDT and CDR2 YYEEEE. The J segment lost 3 bases and the V segment lost 4 bases, leaving 6 bases of the junction unmatched. Comments on this clone: Other DNA sequences of this sample code for an identical CDR3.

The primer mix had 60 Vbeta and 13 Jbeta primers. TCRdb's copy holds only in-frame clones and misses some; the assay was immunoSEQ multiplex PCR. The sample has under 300,000 clones; 80% to 95% are singletons. The chain is built from TRBV5-6 and TRBJ1-4, with 7 nucleotides matching TRBD1. The clonotype originates from a girl aged 2 to 9 in good health and CMV-seronegative. Sequences were obtained from PBMCs. As DNA, the CDR3 is TGTGCCAGCAGCAGGAGACAGGGAGCTAATGAAAAACTGTTTTTT. This gives the protein CASSRRQGANEKLFF.